The clone carrying this T cell receptor beta chain was seen a handful of times. This entry belongs to a study of blood T cell repertoires in COVID-19. Study information: Samples of COVID-19 (acute and convalescent) were obtained from the United States, Italy and Spain.

Authors' analysis steps: Amplification from reference gene primers served as the basis for estimated nucleated cell counts. Generated by immunoSEQ multiplex PCR, the TCRdb table keeps only in-frame clones and is missing some. V, J and clone size were drawn from that table, and D and trimming were deduced from the DNA. The profile shows roughly 350,000 clones, 85% of them singletons. The CDR3 loop spans 16 amino acids. Germline V gives CDR1 SEHNR, CDR2 FQNEAQ (reference sequence). Germline trimming cut 5 bases from V and 6 bases from J; bases unmatched to any gene: 11. This sequence originates from a woman aged 18 to 35 with acute or convalescent COVID-19. The sample comprised peripheral blood. The genes are TRBV7-9 and TRBJ2-4; TRBD1 aligns across 9 bases. The CDR3 region is CASSPTGGRGSNIQYF. The CDR3 coding sequence is TGTGCCAGCAGCCCAACAGGGGGCCGAGGATCAAACATTCAGTACTTC.